The clone carrying this TCR beta chain was seen a few times. As yet, its antigen is unknown. This sample is part of a study of beta chain features in type 1 diabetes. Study conclusions and caveats: TCRB CDR3 length was moderately but significantly reduced in all four CD4+ subsets of Type 1 diabetes patients. The naive, central memory and Treg TCRB repertoires of patients appeared to be more similar to one another than those of healthy donors.

CDR1 is MNHEY, CDR2 SVGAGI, per germline. The CDR3 has 13 amino acids. Trimming at V came to 6 bases and at J to 4 bases, leaving 5 bases not matched to a gene. The collection from each donor was one heparinised blood draw averaging roughly 100 mL. Populations isolated by sorting all had purity greater than 95%. Of the isolated RNA, all was reverse transcribed, and so the sequenced material was expressed TCRB transcripts. Each sample of naive, central memory or regulatory T cells had, on average, around 3.5 million reads. Sequenced by immunoSEQ multiplex PCR; TCRdb stores in-frame clones only, minus some. The table has around 280,000 clones, about 15% seen once.

The clonotype comes from a man aged 18 to 35 with type 1 diabetes. The chain joins TRBV6-5 to TRBJ2-7; 8 bases line up with TRBD1. The sequenced sample was naive CD4+ T cells from blood. The CDR3 coding sequence is TGTGCCAGCAGGATGACAGGGGTTTACGAGCAGTACTTC. Amino acids: CASRMTGVYEQYF.